The next 17 T cell receptor beta chains were all read from a single sample in a study of metastatic and nonmetastatic thyroid tumors. No treatment of any kind had been given to any patient before thyroid surgery. TCRdb re-called the PCR reads with MiXCR. The data hold about 20,000 clones, with about a sixth observed a single time. Source material: blood. All receptors derive from a female donor with papillary thyroid cancer or a benign thyroid nodule (not recorded which). Some clones in this sample may be carry-over from other donors' samples.

This clone was detected ten times or more. The chain joins TRBV4-2 to TRBJ1-4; no definite D call. The CDR3 contains 16 residues. V was cut by 0 bases and J by 3 bases, with 11 bases left in between. CDR1 is LGHNA, CDR2 YNFKEQ, per germline. CDR3 residues: CASSQEISRANEKLFF. In DNA form, the CDR3 reads TGTGCCAGCAGCCAAGAGATCTCACGGGCTAATGAAAAACTGTTTTTT.

The chain joins TRBV4-1 to TRBJ2-1, with D perhaps matching TRBD2 (7 bases). Germline V gene data show CDR1 as MGHRA and CDR2 as YSYEKL. Trimming pared 6 bases from V and 0 bases from J, leaving 12 bases between. The CDR3 runs to 15 residues. DNA of the CDR3: TGCGCCAGCAGACACAGGGAGGGCTCCTACAATGAGCAGTTCTTC. It is translated as CASRHREGSYNEQFF.

The chain joins TRBV28 to TRBJ1-1; D is unresolved. The V end was cut by 6 bases, the J end by 3 bases, with 23 bases between. The CDR3 length is 17 residues. Per the germline V gene, CDR1 is MDHEN and CDR2 is SYDVKM. The CDR3 DNA reads as TGTGCCAGCAGGCCTCGGAAGGGAGTCGTGGGCTACACTGAAGCTTTCTTT. Translating gives CASRPRKGVVGYTEAFF.

This clone has at least ten counts. CDR3 bases: TGCGCCAGCAGGGACAGGGAATCAGATACGCAGTATTTT. Protein product: CASRDRESDTQYF. The gene calls are TRBV5-1 and TRBJ2-3; 8 nucleotides align to TRBD1. V shed 5 bases and J 4 bases; nucleotides not matched to a gene: 3. The CDR3 extends over 13 amino acids. CDR1 is SGHRS and CDR2 is YFSETQ in the germline V gene. The variable domain in full, completed from reference TRBV5-1 and TRBJ2-3, reads KAGVTQTPRYLIKTRGQQVTLSCSPISGHRSVSWYQQTPGQGLQFLFEYFSETQRNKGNFPGRFSGRQFSNSRSEMNVSTLELGDSALYLCASRDRESDTQYFGPGTRLTVL.

This clone came up many times. V gene TRBV11-2 combines with J gene TRBJ2-2; D remains ambiguous. The length of the CDR3 is 17 residues. Trimming took 0 bases from V and 4 from J, leaving 15 bases between them. In germline, CDR1 is SGHAT, CDR2 FQNNGV. CDR3 amino acids: CASSLDGIGLSTGELFF. The CDR3 DNA is TGTGCCAGCAGCTTAGATGGTATTGGGCTCAGCACCGGGGAGCTGTTTTTT.

Of note for this clone: The junction shows a germline mismatch at one end, possibly a read error. CDR3: CASRSGQAGGTGELFF. DNA of the CDR3: TGTGCCAGCAGGTCGGGACAGGCTGGCGGCACCGGGGAGCTATTTTTT. The chain recombines TRBV27 with TRBJ2-2; 8 bases are shared with TRBD1. There are 16 residues in the CDR3. Germline CDR1 MNHEY, CDR2 SMNVEV (reference sequence).

This clone occurred many times. Other DNA sequences in the sample encode the same CDR3. This chain links TRBV18 with TRBJ1-6, with a weak D call TRBD1 (5 bases). Trimming shortened V by 2 bases and J by 0 bases, and 8 bases separated the two germline ends. The CDR3 spans 16 residues. From germline, CDR1 is KGHSH and CDR2 LQKENI. The CDR3, as DNA: TGTGCCAGCTCACCAGGGGGGAGCTCCTATAATTCACCCCTCCACTTT. It encodes CASSPGGSSYNSPLHF.

This clone has ten or more counts. The chain joins TRBV27 to TRBJ2-3, with TRBD1 matching 8 bases. This CDR3 has 14 amino acids. The germline gives CDR1 MNHEY, CDR2 SMNVEV (reference sequence). The ends lost 7 bases at V and 3 bases at J; junction bases unmatched: 6. The CDR3 protein is CASKNQGATDTQYF. As DNA, the CDR3 is TGTGCCAGCAAGAATCAGGGGGCGACAGATACGCAGTATTTT.

By share, this clone counts as large. This rearrangement joins TRBV27 to TRBJ2-7; D may be TRBD2 (6 bases). V was clipped by 3 bases and J by 5 bases, with 14 bases between them. The CDR3 length is 14 residues. CDR1 is MNHEY, CDR2 SMNVEV, per germline (reference sequence). CDR3 DNA: TGTGCCAGCAGTTTGGCGACTAGGGGCGACGAGCAGTACTTC. Its protein is CASSLATRGDEQYF.

This clone has a handful of counts. The chain has TRBV6-1 and TRBJ1-1; D is unresolved. Trimming stripped 3 bases from V and 1 base from J, with 12 bases between. Looked up from germline, CDR1 is MNHNS and CDR2 is SASEGT. The CDR3 length is 15 residues. In DNA form, the CDR3 reads TGTGCCAGCAGTGAGACGACGGGAGAGAACACTGAAGCTTTCTTT. Its translation: CASSETTGENTEAFF.

Concerning this clone: Different DNA sequences within this sample yield the same CDR3. V and J are TRBV5-6 and TRBJ2-3; TRBD2 agrees at 7 bases. V lost 1 base, J lost 6 bases, and 11 bases stayed unmatched. The CDR3 is 16 residues long. CDR1 is SGHDT, CDR2 YYEEEE, per germline. The CDR3 is CASSLNEGGPRDTQYF. In nucleotides, the CDR3 is TGTGCCAGCAGCTTGAATGAGGGAGGGCCGCGTGATACGCAGTATTTT. The variable domain in full, with the rest retrieved from reference TRBV5-6 and TRBJ2-3, is DAGVTQSPTHLIKTRGQQVTLRCSPKSGHDTVSWYQQALGQGPQFIFQYYEEEERQRGNFPDRFSGHQFPNYSSELNVNALLLGDSALYLCASSLNEGGPRDTQYFGPGTRLTVL.

By share, this clone counts as medium-sized. CDR3 residues: CASSFETGAYEQYF. The CDR3 region has the DNA TGTGCCAGCAGTTTCGAGACCGGAGCCTACGAGCAGTACTTC. The chain is built from TRBV28 and TRBJ2-7; no definite D call. The CDR3 has 14 residues. Germline values: CDR1 MDHEN, CDR2 SYDVKM. V dropped 3 bases and J dropped 2 bases, with 11 bases sitting between them.

This clone was counted ten times or more. V usage is TRBV11-2 and J usage is TRBJ1-1; D not certain. This CDR3 is 15 amino acids long. Germline values: CDR1 SGHAT, CDR2 FQNNGV. Trimming removed 4 bases at V and 2 bases at J, with 14 bases between. The CDR3 bases are TGTGCCAGCAGCTCCTTCGGTCGGATTAACACTGAAGCTTTCTTT. Translating it yields CASSSFGRINTEAFF. The full variable domain, rest sourced from reference TRBV11-2 and TRBJ1-1, is EAGVAQSPRYKIIEKRQSVAFWCNPISGHATLYWYQQILGQGPKLLIQFQNNGVVDDSQLPKDRFSAERLKGVDSTLKIQPAKLEDSAVYLCASSSFGRINTEAFFGQGTRLTVV.

At least ten counts were recorded for this clone. The chain uses TRBV5-1 and TRBJ2-5; D call uncertain. The length of the CDR3 is 13 residues. The V end was cut by 4 bases, the J end by 5 bases, with 12 bases between. Germline loops: CDR1 SGHRS, CDR2 YFSETQ. CDR3 DNA: TGCGCCAGCAGCAAGGGAACGGAGGAGACCCAGTACTTC. Protein sequence: CASSKGTEETQYF.

In its sample, this clone was seen many times. A junction boundary mismatches the germline segment, possibly from a read error. V is TRBV27 and J is TRBJ2-7, with 10 bases that match TRBD1. Germline loops: CDR1 MNHEY, CDR2 SMNVEV (reference sequence). The CDR3 covers 16 residues. This CDR3 reads CASSLSGQGVPYEQCF. DNA for the CDR3: TGTGCCAGCAGTTTAAGCGGACAGGGGGTGCCCTACGAGCAGTGCTTC.

The chain is built from TRBV6-4 and TRBJ2-7; tentatively, D is TRBD1 (7 bases). CDR1 and CDR2 from the germline V gene are MRHNA and SNTAGT. V lost 7 bases, J lost 0 bases, and 19 bases lay in between. There are 16 residues in the CDR3. In DNA form, the CDR3 reads TGTGCCAGCACCAAGGAGGGCAGGGGGTCCTCCTACGAGCAGTACTTC. This translates into CASTKEGRGSSYEQYF.

This clone was found many times. V gene TRBV2 combines with J gene TRBJ1-2; perhaps TRBD1 as D (6 bases). V dropped 6 bases and J dropped 7 bases, with 15 bases sitting between them. Germline V lookup: CDR1 SNHLY, CDR2 FYNNEI. CDR3 length equals 13 residues. The CDR3 coding sequence is TGTGCCAGCAGGGTTGGGGGGCGGAGTGGCTACACCTTC. Translated: CASRVGGRSGYTF.